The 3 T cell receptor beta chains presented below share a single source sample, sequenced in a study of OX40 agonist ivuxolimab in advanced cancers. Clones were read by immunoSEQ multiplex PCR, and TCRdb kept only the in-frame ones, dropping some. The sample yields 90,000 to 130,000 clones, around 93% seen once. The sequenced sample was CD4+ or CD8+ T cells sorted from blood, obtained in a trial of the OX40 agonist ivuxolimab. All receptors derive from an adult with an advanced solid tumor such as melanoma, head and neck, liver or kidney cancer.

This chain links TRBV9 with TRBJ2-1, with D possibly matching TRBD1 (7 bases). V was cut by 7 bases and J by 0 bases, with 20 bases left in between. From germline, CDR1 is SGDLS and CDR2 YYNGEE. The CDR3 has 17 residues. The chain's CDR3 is CASARGVGPSSYNEQFF. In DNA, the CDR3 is TGTGCCAGCGCCAGGGGGGTCGGGCCCAGCTCCTACAATGAGCAGTTCTTC.

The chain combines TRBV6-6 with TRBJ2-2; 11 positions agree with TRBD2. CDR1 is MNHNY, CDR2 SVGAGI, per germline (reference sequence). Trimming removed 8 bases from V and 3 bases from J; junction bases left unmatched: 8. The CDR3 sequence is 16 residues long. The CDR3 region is CASYLGGLADTGELFF. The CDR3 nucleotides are TGTGCCAGCTACCTAGGGGGACTAGCGGACACCGGGGAGCTGTTTTTT.

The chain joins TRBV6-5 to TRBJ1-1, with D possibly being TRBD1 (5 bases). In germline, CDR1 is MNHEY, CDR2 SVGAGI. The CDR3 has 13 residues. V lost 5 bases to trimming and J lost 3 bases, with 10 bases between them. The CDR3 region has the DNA TGTGCCAGCAGTATCAGGGAGGACACTGAAGCTTTCTTT. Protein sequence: CASSIREDTEAFF.